This TCR beta chain was sequenced during a study of blood T cell repertoires in COVID-19 (dated by TCRdb to the early 2020s). In terms of the full investigation: Samples from collaborators originated in the United States, Italy and Spain and spanned both the acute and convalescent phases of COVID-19. The prospective study material was composed of cDNA or gDNA derived from T cells, B-cell-depleted T cells, or PBMCs. Subjects who had been exposed to COVID-19, were actively infected with it, or had recovered from it provided the deeply sampled blood TCRbeta repertoires that made up the dataset. The repertoires were released in a freely available public database meant as a resource for research on the immune response to SARS-CoV-2. The samples were drawn from two sources: the first 160 participants of the ongoing ImmuneRACE study, and 1,000 to 1,500 subjects contributed by 6 global collaborators. Sample metadata almost always included a de-identified subject ID, COVID-19 status, age in years and sex. HLA class I and class II types, where available, came from metadata supplied by the sample provider rather than from assay-based typing.

The immunoSEQ Assay, a bias-controlled multiplex PCR, was used to amplify TCRbeta CDR3 regions from genomic DNA. As for how the authors treated the data: The number of nucleated cells in each sample was estimated by amplification of reference gene primers within the assay. To quantify the absolute abundance of each unique TCRbeta CDR3 rearrangement, sequence reads were collapsed and filtered. For each sample, productive Simpson clonality was calculated as the square root of Simpson's diversity index across productive rearrangements. What TCRdb holds here is the immuneACCESS table cut down to in-frame rearrangements. Part of the clones is not present; checked against another copy, under half of the missing clones reflect an unresolved V gene, and the others are unexplained. The DNA was the basis for D and trimming; V, J and clone size are from that table. The sample includes approximately 240,000 clones, with 70% to 85% observed a single time. 4% of the sample is held by the ten biggest clonotypes.

Overall study outcomes, separate from this receptor: The quantity of clinical and demographic metadata differed by source and by participant and was supplied without curation.

The junction shows trimming of 5 bases on V and 11 bases on J, and the gene matches do not reach 12 bases of it. From the cysteine through the phenylalanine, the CDR3 covers 15 amino acids. Only the CDR3 part of the read is kept: 45 bases, read in frame from the first base. Reading the germline V gene gives CDR1 MNHEY and CDR2 SVGAGI. As to this clone: It lacks a known antigen. One base away there is no much larger clone; base qualities are not given.

Collaborating institutions collected whole blood in K2EDTA tubes following their own protocols. For TCRbeta analysis, collaborators shipped samples as frozen whole blood, isolated PBMCs, or DNA extracted from either of those sample types. The receptor's source is a woman in her thirties or forties with active or convalescent COVID-19. Specimen: peripheral blood. The V gene is TRBV6-5 and the J gene is TRBJ1-6, with TRBD1 matching 7 junction bases. The CDR3 is CASSRQGKTSPPLHF. The DNA sequence follows: TGTGCCAGCAGTAGACAGGGCAAAACTTCCCCACCCCTCCACTTT.